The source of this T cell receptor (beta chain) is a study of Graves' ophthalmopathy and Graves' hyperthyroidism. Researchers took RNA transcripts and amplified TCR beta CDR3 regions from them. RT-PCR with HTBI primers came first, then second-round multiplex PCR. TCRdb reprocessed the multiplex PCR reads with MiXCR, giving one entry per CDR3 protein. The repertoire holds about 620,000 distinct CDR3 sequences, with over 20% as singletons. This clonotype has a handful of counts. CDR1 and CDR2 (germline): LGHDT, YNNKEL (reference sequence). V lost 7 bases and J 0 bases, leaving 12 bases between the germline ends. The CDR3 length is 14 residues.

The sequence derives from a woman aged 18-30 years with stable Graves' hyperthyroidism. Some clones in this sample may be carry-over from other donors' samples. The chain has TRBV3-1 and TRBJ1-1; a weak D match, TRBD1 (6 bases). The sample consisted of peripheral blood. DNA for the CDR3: TGTGCCAGCACCCGGACAGCAATGAACACTGAAGCTTTCTTT. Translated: CASTRTAMNTEAFF.